The count of the clone carrying this T cell receptor (beta chain) is one. The data are from a study of CD8 T cells in Susac syndrome. An amount of RNA that ranged from roughly 0.45 to 1 ug was reverse transcribed with random hexamers. One entry per CDR3 protein results from TCRdb running MiXCR on the immunoSEQ multiplex PCR reads. The sample consists of approximately 120,000 distinct CDR3 sequences, 85% to 95% of them appearing once. This CDR3 is 15 amino acids long. Germline-derived CDR1 and CDR2 are LNHDA and SQIVND (reference sequence). The V end lost 5 bases, the J end lost 2 bases, and 12 bases lay between the germline ends.

Sequencing input: CD8+ T cells from PBMCs. The V gene is TRBV19, the J gene TRBJ2-2, with D hard to call. The clonotype originates from a human donor in good health. CDR3 DNA: TGTGCCAGTAGTCCCGTGGTAGTTAACACCGGGGAGCTGTTTTTT. It yields the protein CASSPVVVNTGELFF.